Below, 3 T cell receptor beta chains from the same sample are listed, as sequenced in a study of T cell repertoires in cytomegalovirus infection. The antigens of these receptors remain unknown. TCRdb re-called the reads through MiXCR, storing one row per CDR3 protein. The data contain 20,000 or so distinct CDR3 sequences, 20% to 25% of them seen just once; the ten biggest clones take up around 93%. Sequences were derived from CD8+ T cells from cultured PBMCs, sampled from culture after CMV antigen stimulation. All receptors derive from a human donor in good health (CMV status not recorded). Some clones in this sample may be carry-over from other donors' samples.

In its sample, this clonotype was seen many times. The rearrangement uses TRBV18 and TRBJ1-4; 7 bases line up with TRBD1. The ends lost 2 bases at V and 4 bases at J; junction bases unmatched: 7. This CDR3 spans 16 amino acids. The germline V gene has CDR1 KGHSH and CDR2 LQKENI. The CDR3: CASSPGGQILNEKLFF. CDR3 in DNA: TGTGCCAGCTCACCAGGGGGACAGATACTTAATGAAAAACTGTTTTTT.

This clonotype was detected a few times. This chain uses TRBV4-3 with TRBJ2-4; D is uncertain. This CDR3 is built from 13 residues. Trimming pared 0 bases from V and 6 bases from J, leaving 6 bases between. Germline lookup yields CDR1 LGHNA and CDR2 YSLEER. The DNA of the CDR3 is TGCGCCAGCAGCCAAGACTCCGGAAACATTCAGTACTTC. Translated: CASSQDSGNIQYF.

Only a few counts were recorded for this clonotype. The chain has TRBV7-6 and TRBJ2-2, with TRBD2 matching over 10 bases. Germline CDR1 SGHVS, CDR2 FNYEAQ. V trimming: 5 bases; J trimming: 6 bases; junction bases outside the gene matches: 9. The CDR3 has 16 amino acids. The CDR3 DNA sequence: TGTGCCAGCAGCGTAGAAAGCGGGGGGGCCGCCGGGGAGCTGTTTTTT. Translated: CASSVESGGAAGELFF.